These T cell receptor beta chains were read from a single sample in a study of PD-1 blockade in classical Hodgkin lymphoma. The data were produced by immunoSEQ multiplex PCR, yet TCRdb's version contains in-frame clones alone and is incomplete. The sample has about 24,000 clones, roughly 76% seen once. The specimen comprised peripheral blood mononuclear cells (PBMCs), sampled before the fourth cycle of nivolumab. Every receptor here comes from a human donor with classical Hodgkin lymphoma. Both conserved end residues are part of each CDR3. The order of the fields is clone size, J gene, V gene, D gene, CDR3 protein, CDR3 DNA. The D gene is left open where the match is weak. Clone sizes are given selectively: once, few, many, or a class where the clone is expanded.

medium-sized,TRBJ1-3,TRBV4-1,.,CASSLNEVFENTIYF,TGCGCCAGCAGCCTTAACGAGGTATTTGAAAACACCATATATTTT
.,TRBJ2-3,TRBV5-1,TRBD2,CASSLGTSGVGTDTQYF,TGCGCCAGCAGCTTGGGGACTAGCGGGGTGGGCACAGATACGCAGTATTTT
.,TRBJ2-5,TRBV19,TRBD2,CASSAGLQETQYF,TGTGCCAGTAGTGCGGGACTACAAGAGACCCAGTACTTC
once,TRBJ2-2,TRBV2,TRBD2,CASSLRGLTNTGELFF,TGTGCCAGCAGTCTAAGGGGACTAACGAACACCGGGGAGCTGTTTTTT
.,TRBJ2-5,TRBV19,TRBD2,CASSPSGGADETQYF,TGTGCCAGTAGTCCCAGCGGGGGGGCCGATGAGACCCAGTACTTC
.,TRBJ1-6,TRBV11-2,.,CASSLAGLGSPLHF,TGTGCCAGCAGCTTGGCAGGTTTAGGTTCACCCCTCCACTTT
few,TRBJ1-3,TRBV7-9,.,CASSFESGNTIYF,TGTGCCAGCAGCTTCGAGTCTGGAAACACCATATATTTT
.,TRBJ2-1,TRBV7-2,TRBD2,CASSLGTSFGNEQFF,TGTGCCAGCAGCTTGGGGACTAGCTTTGGGAATGAGCAGTTCTTC
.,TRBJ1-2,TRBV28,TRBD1,CASSLSGGSGYTF,TGTGCCAGCAGTTTATCAGGGGGTAGTGGCTACACCTTC
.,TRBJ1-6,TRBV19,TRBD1,CASTDRINSPLHF,TGTGCCAGTACGGACAGGATTAATTCACCCCTCCACTTT
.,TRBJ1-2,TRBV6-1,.,CASSVAGDYGYTF,TGTGCCAGCAGTGTGGCAGGGGATTATGGCTACACCTTC
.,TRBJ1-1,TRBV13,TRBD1,CASSPGGVTEAFF,TGTGCCAGCAGCCCAGGGGGGGTCACTGAAGCTTTCTTT
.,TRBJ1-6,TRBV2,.,CASSEQGSYNSPLHF,TGTGCCAGCAGTGAACAGGGCTCCTATAATTCACCCCTCCACTTT
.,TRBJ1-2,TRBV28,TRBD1,CAGSGTGGDYGYTF,TGTGCCGGGTCTGGGACAGGGGGCGACTATGGCTACACCTTC
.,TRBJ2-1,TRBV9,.,CASSAPRSGDEQFF,TGTGCCAGCAGCGCTCCACGTAGTGGAGATGAGCAGTTCTTC
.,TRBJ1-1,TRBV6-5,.,CASSREGTEAFF,TGTGCCAGCTCCAGGGAGGGCACTGAAGCTTTCTTT
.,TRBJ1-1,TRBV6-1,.,CASYREGTEAFF,TGTGCCAGCTACCGGGAAGGAACTGAAGCTTTCTTT
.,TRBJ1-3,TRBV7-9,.,CASSLSSVRSGNTIYF,TGTGCCAGCAGCTTAAGTTCAGTTCGCTCTGGAAACACCATATATTTT
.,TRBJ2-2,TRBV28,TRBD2,CATTGGPSGGAVTGELFF,TGTGCCACCACGGGCGGACCTAGCGGGGGGGCCGTCACCGGGGAGCTGTTTTTT
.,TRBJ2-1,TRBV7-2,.,CASSFYRSSYNEQFF,TGTGCCAGCAGCTTTTACAGGAGCTCCTACAATGAGCAGTTCTTC
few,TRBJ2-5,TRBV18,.,CASSPYGDQETQYF,TGTGCCAGCTCACCCTATGGTGACCAAGAGACCCAGTACTTC
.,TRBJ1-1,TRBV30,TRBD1,CAWSPGGYTEAFF,TGTGCCTGGAGTCCAGGGGGCTACACTGAAGCTTTCTTT
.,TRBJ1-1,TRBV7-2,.,CASSLDRTTEAFF,TGTGCCAGCAGCTTAGACCGAACAACTGAAGCTTTCTTT
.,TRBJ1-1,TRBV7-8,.,CASSLNPSTEAFF,TGTGCCAGCAGCTTAAACCCGAGCACTGAAGCTTTCTTT
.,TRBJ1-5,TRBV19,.,CASSIDRGSSQPQHF,TGTGCCAGTAGTATAGATAGGGGGAGCAGTCAGCCCCAGCATTTT
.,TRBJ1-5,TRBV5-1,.,CASSLAQPGESSNQPQHF,TGCGCCAGCAGCTTGGCGCAGCCGGGGGAGTCTAGCAATCAGCCCCAGCATTTT